This TCR beta chain was identified in a study of control samples from healthy donors and cancer patients. The ends were cut back, 0 bases at V and 2 bases at J, with 4 bases in the middle. Germline CDR1 reads SEHNR; CDR2 reads FQNEAQ (reference sequence). The CDR3 totals 13 residues. The assay was immunoSEQ multiplex PCR, and TCRdb's table has in-frame clones only and misses some. The sample holds 160,000 or so clones, roughly 93% seen once. The sequenced material came from blood. The TCR originated in a man aged 45 to 65 in good health. This chain uses TRBV7-9 with TRBJ1-2, with D uncertain. CDR3 coding DNA: TGTGCCAGCAGCTTAGCCGCCAACTATGGCTACACCTTC. Translation: CASSLAANYGYTF. The full variable domain, rest sourced from reference TRBV7-9 and TRBJ1-2, is DTGVSQNPRHKITKRGQNVTFRCDPISEHNRLYWYRQTLGQGPEFLTYFQNEAQLEKSRLLSDRFSAERPKGSFSTLEIQRTEQGDSAMYLCASSLAANYGYTFGSGTRLTVV.